A single T cell receptor (beta chain) is shown here with its context. The antigen is unknown. Researchers amplified the TCR beta CDR3 regions from RNA transcripts. With the HTBI primer set, the TCR CDR3 went through a first round of RT-PCR. TCRdb fed the multiplex PCR reads into MiXCR, producing one record per CDR3 protein. Counted here are about 410,000 distinct CDR3 sequences, approximately 14% occurring once; the ten biggest clones make up around 19%. This record belongs to a study of T cells in Graves' hyperthyroidism and ophthalmopathy. CDR1 and CDR2 from the germline V gene are GTSNPN and SVGIG (reference sequence). The CDR3 loop spans 15 amino acids. The V and J ends lost 3 bases and 1 base respectively, with 15 bases between them. General study points: Most thyroid clonotypes expanded above 0.001 were also detected in blood. Ophthalmopathy was predicted by the model a median of approximately 6 months ahead of onset. Classification by a 13 V-J model distinguished ophthalmopathy from stable hyperthyroidism.

The rearrangement joins TRBV30 to TRBJ1-1; D is possibly TRBD1 (5 bases). Material for sequencing was blood. This TCR was sampled from a woman in her 30s with Graves' ophthalmopathy. Here the CDR3 DNA reads TGTGCCTGGAGCGGGACCCAGCAGGCGAACACTGAAGCTTTCTTT. This sequence encodes CAWSGTQQANTEAFF. The variable domain in full, with the rest retrieved from reference TRBV30 and TRBJ1-1, is SQTIHQWPATLVQPVGSPLSLECTVEGTSNPNLYWYRQAAGRGLQLLFYSVGIGQISSEVPQNLSASRPQDRQFILSSKKLLLSDSGFYLCAWSGTQQANTEAFFGQGTRLTVV.